This TCR beta chain was sequenced for a study of blood T cell repertoires in COVID-19. Sequenced by immunoSEQ multiplex PCR; TCRdb stores in-frame clones only, minus some. The sample contains about 170,000 clones, approximately 87% of which appear only once. The CDR3 length is 16 residues. Trimming took 3 bases from V and 8 from J; bases not matched to a gene: 10. From germline, CDR1 is LNHDA and CDR2 SQIVND (reference sequence). Specimen: peripheral blood. The sequence came from a man aged 18 to 29 with active or convalescent COVID-19. The chain combines TRBV19 with TRBJ1-6, with 7 positions matching TRBD1. The CDR3 coding sequence is TGTGCCAGTAGTATTCCCCCCACAGGGGAATATTCACCCCTCCACTTT. Protein: CASSIPPTGEYSPLHF. Using reference TRBV19 and TRBJ1-6 for the parts outside the CDR3, the full variable domain is DGGITQSPKYLFRKEGQNVTLSCEQNLNHDAMYWYRQDPGQGLRLIYYSQIVNDFQKGDIAEGYSVSREKKESFPLTVTSAQKNPTAFYLCASSIPPTGEYSPLHFGNGTRLTVT.